These T cell receptor beta chains were read from a single sample in a study of sequential checkpoint blockade in melanoma. Repertoires were generated with immunoSEQ multiplex PCR, while TCRdb's copy carries only in-frame clones and drops some. The sample records about 10,000 clones, approximately 73% being singletons. The starting material was CD8+ T cells sorted from blood (inferred from file names), obtained from a patient given nivolumab and ipilimumab in sequence. These receptors were taken from a human donor with melanoma. Each CDR3 is given with its conserved first and last residue. Fields, in order: CDR3 length, D gene, V gene, J gene, clone size, CDR3 DNA, CDR3 protein. A D gene is named only where the DNA matches it firmly. Not all rows give a size; the values are once, few, many and, for expanded clones, a class.

CDR3 length: 15; D gene: .; V gene: TRBV5-6; J gene: TRBJ2-3; clone size: .; CDR3 DNA: TGTGCCAGCAGCTTGTCCGCGGATAGCACAGATACGCAGTATTTT; CDR3 protein: CASSLSADSTDTQYF
CDR3 length: 15; D gene: TRBD1; V gene: TRBV6-6; J gene: TRBJ2-1; clone size: .; CDR3 DNA: TGTGCCAGCAGACGACAGGGGACCGGCTACAATGAGCAGTTCTTC; CDR3 protein: CASRRQGTGYNEQFF
CDR3 length: 13; D gene: .; V gene: TRBV27; J gene: TRBJ2-5; clone size: .; CDR3 DNA: TGTGCCAGCAGTGGCGACAGCCGGAAGACCCAGTACTTC; CDR3 protein: CASSGDSRKTQYF
CDR3 length: 13; D gene: .; V gene: TRBV4-2; J gene: TRBJ1-1; clone size: .; CDR3 DNA: TGTGCCAGCAGCCAAGGGCAGAACACTGAAGCTTTCTTT; CDR3 protein: CASSQGQNTEAFF
CDR3 length: 13; D gene: .; V gene: TRBV9; J gene: TRBJ1-5; clone size: .; CDR3 DNA: TGTGCCAGCAGCGCGGACACCAATCAGCCCCAGCATTTT; CDR3 protein: CASSADTNQPQHF
CDR3 length: 11; D gene: .; V gene: TRBV4-1; J gene: TRBJ1-1; clone size: .; CDR3 DNA: TGCGCCAGCAGCCTGGGGGGAGAAGCTTTCTTT; CDR3 protein: CASSLGGEAFF
CDR3 length: 15; D gene: .; V gene: TRBV19; J gene: TRBJ2-7; clone size: .; CDR3 DNA: TGTGCCAGTAGTATAGGACAGGGAGGAGACTACGAGCAGTACTTC; CDR3 protein: CASSIGQGGDYEQYF
CDR3 length: 14; D gene: .; V gene: TRBV9; J gene: TRBJ1-4; clone size: few; CDR3 DNA: TGTGCCAGCAGCGTAGGGACACCAAATGAAAAACTGTTTTTT; CDR3 protein: CASSVGTPNEKLFF
CDR3 length: 15; D gene: TRBD2; V gene: TRBV7-9; J gene: TRBJ2-7; clone size: .; CDR3 DNA: TGTGCCAGCAGCTCGGGACTAGCGGGAGCCTACGAGCAGTACTTC; CDR3 protein: CASSSGLAGAYEQYF
CDR3 length: 13; D gene: .; V gene: TRBV11-2; J gene: TRBJ2-5; clone size: .; CDR3 DNA: TGTGCCAGCAGCTCCGCTAGCCGAGAGACCCAGTACTTC; CDR3 protein: CASSSASRETQYF
CDR3 length: 13; D gene: .; V gene: TRBV6-4; J gene: TRBJ2-1; clone size: few; CDR3 DNA: TGTGCCAGCAGTGACTGGGGGGGCTCTGAGCAGTTCTTC; CDR3 protein: CASSDWGGSEQFF
CDR3 length: 15; D gene: .; V gene: TRBV30; J gene: TRBJ1-2; clone size: .; CDR3 DNA: TGTGCCTCCTCTCTGGGGGTGTGGGGGCACTATGGCTACACCTTC; CDR3 protein: CASSLGVWGHYGYTF
CDR3 length: 17; D gene: .; V gene: TRBV5-1; J gene: TRBJ1-3; clone size: .; CDR3 DNA: TGCGCCAGCAGCTTGGCGTCAGCGCCGACCTCTGGAAACACCATATATTTT; CDR3 protein: CASSLASAPTSGNTIYF
CDR3 length: 15; D gene: .; V gene: TRBV9; J gene: TRBJ2-7; clone size: .; CDR3 DNA: TGTGCCAGCAGCCCCCAGACTAGTTCCTCCTACGAGCAGTACTTC; CDR3 protein: CASSPQTSSSYEQYF
CDR3 length: 15; D gene: TRBD1; V gene: TRBV9; J gene: TRBJ2-7; clone size: .; CDR3 DNA: TGTGCCAGCAGCGCGAGGACAGGTTCCTCCTACGAGCAGTACTTC; CDR3 protein: CASSARTGSSYEQYF
CDR3 length: 17; D gene: .; V gene: TRBV2; J gene: TRBJ2-2; clone size: .; CDR3 DNA: TGTGCCAGCAGTCTAATCACCGGGACAATGAACACCGGGGAGCTGTTTTTT; CDR3 protein: CASSLITGTMNTGELFF
CDR3 length: 13; D gene: .; V gene: TRBV5-4; J gene: TRBJ2-7; clone size: .; CDR3 DNA: TGTGCCAGCAGCCTATTTGACAGCTACGAGCAGTACTTC; CDR3 protein: CASSLFDSYEQYF
CDR3 length: 15; D gene: TRBD1; V gene: TRBV9; J gene: TRBJ2-1; clone size: few; CDR3 DNA: TGTGCCAGCTCCTCCAGTGGGGACAGCTACAATGAGCAGTTCTTC; CDR3 protein: CASSSSGDSYNEQFF
CDR3 length: 14; D gene: .; V gene: TRBV2; J gene: TRBJ1-3; clone size: .; CDR3 DNA: TGTGCCAGCAGTGAGGGCGGGACTAGGAACACCATATATTTT; CDR3 protein: CASSEGGTRNTIYF
CDR3 length: 15; D gene: .; V gene: TRBV5-1; J gene: TRBJ1-5; clone size: .; CDR3 DNA: TGCGCCAGCAGCTTGGGGTCGGGGGTCAATCAGCCCCAGCATTTT; CDR3 protein: CASSLGSGVNQPQHF
CDR3 length: 11; D gene: .; V gene: TRBV29-1; J gene: TRBJ1-2; clone size: .; CDR3 DNA: TGCAGCGTTGCCGAGAACTATGGCTACACCTTC; CDR3 protein: CSVAENYGYTF
CDR3 length: 15; D gene: .; V gene: TRBV7-2; J gene: TRBJ2-7; clone size: .; CDR3 DNA: TGTGCCAGCAGCTTCCTACAGGGCCTACCCCCCGAGCAGTACTTC; CDR3 protein: CASSFLQGLPPEQYF
CDR3 length: 14; D gene: .; V gene: TRBV7-9; J gene: TRBJ2-1; clone size: few; CDR3 DNA: TGTGCCAGCAGCGTAGGACTGAGTGAGGGTGAGCAGTTCTTC; CDR3 protein: CASSVGLSEGEQFF
CDR3 length: 16; D gene: TRBD2; V gene: TRBV9; J gene: TRBJ2-2; clone size: .; CDR3 DNA: TGTGCCAGCAGCCCCCCCAGCGGGGAGAACACCGGGGAGCTGTTTTTT; CDR3 protein: CASSPPSGENTGELFF
CDR3 length: 14; D gene: .; V gene: TRBV19; J gene: TRBJ1-3; clone size: .; CDR3 DNA: TGTGCCAGTAGAGACGGGTGGAGCCGAAACACCATATATTTT; CDR3 protein: CASRDGWSRNTIYF
CDR3 length: 15; D gene: .; V gene: TRBV21-1; J gene: TRBJ2-7; clone size: .; CDR3 DNA: TGTGCCAGCAGCAAAGTTCCGGGAGGGAACTACGAGCAGTACTTC; CDR3 protein: CASSKVPGGNYEQYF
CDR3 length: 15; D gene: TRBD1; V gene: TRBV9; J gene: TRBJ2-1; clone size: .; CDR3 DNA: TGTGCCAGCAGCGAGCGGACAGGGAACTACAATGAGCAGTTCTTC; CDR3 protein: CASSERTGNYNEQFF
CDR3 length: 15; D gene: TRBD2; V gene: TRBV5-5; J gene: TRBJ2-7; clone size: .; CDR3 DNA: TGTGCCAGCAGCTTCCGACTAGCGGGAGGCCGGGAGCAGTACTTC; CDR3 protein: CASSFRLAGGREQYF
CDR3 length: 13; D gene: .; V gene: TRBV9; J gene: TRBJ2-3; clone size: .; CDR3 DNA: TGTGCCAGCAGCGTAGAGGGGCTAGATACGCAGTATTTT; CDR3 protein: CASSVEGLDTQYF
CDR3 length: 16; D gene: .; V gene: TRBV19; J gene: TRBJ1-6; clone size: few; CDR3 DNA: TGTGCCAGTAGTCCGCGGCTGAGCTCCTATAATTCACCCCTCCACTTT; CDR3 protein: CASSPRLSSYNSPLHF
CDR3 length: 13; D gene: TRBD2; V gene: TRBV14; J gene: TRBJ2-1; clone size: .; CDR3 DNA: TGTGCCAGCAGCCTCCGACTAGCGGGAGGACTGTTCTTC; CDR3 protein: CASSLRLAGGLFF
CDR3 length: 14; D gene: TRBD1; V gene: TRBV9; J gene: TRBJ1-2; clone size: .; CDR3 DNA: TGTGCCAGCAGCGTAGACGGGACAGGGTATGGCTACACCTTC; CDR3 protein: CASSVDGTGYGYTF
CDR3 length: 13; D gene: TRBD1; V gene: TRBV27; J gene: TRBJ1-1; clone size: .; CDR3 DNA: TGTGCCAGCAGTACGACAGGGGGCACTGAAGCTTTCTTT; CDR3 protein: CASSTTGGTEAFF
CDR3 length: 13; D gene: .; V gene: TRBV9; J gene: TRBJ2-7; clone size: few; CDR3 DNA: TGTGCCAGCAGCGTAGGGGCTGTCAGCGAGCAGTACTTC; CDR3 protein: CASSVGAVSEQYF
CDR3 length: 13; D gene: TRBD2; V gene: TRBV28; J gene: TRBJ2-5; clone size: once; CDR3 DNA: TGTGCCAGCAGACCGACGGGGGGGGAGACCCAGTACTTC; CDR3 protein: CASRPTGGETQYF
CDR3 length: 15; D gene: TRBD2; V gene: TRBV9; J gene: TRBJ2-1; clone size: .; CDR3 DNA: TGTGCCAGCAGCGTAGAACTAGCGGGAGCCAATGAGCAGTTCTTC; CDR3 protein: CASSVELAGANEQFF
CDR3 length: 14; D gene: TRBD2; V gene: TRBV5-1; J gene: TRBJ2-5; clone size: .; CDR3 DNA: TGCGCCAGCGCCCCCGTGGGGGGGAAAGAGGCCCAGTACTTC; CDR3 protein: CASAPVGGKEAQYF
CDR3 length: 14; D gene: .; V gene: TRBV4-1; J gene: TRBJ1-4; clone size: .; CDR3 DNA: TGCGCCAGCAGCCAAGGCGCGGGCGAGGAAAAACTGTTTTTT; CDR3 protein: CASSQGAGEEKLFF
CDR3 length: 15; D gene: .; V gene: TRBV14; J gene: TRBJ2-7; clone size: few; CDR3 DNA: TGTGCCAGCAGCCCCGGGGTGGACAGTTCCCCCGAGCAGTACTTC; CDR3 protein: CASSPGVDSSPEQYF
CDR3 length: 14; D gene: .; V gene: TRBV7-9; J gene: TRBJ1-3; clone size: once; CDR3 DNA: TGTGCCAGCAGCAGACGGGACACGGGAAACACCATATATTTT; CDR3 protein: CASSRRDTGNTIYF
CDR3 length: 14; D gene: TRBD1; V gene: TRBV7-6; J gene: TRBJ2-7; clone size: .; CDR3 DNA: TGTGCCAGCAGCGTCGGGACAGCCTCCTACGAGCAGTACTTC; CDR3 protein: CASSVGTASYEQYF
CDR3 length: 16; D gene: .; V gene: TRBV7-6; J gene: TRBJ2-2; clone size: few; CDR3 DNA: TGTGCCAGCAGCCTACAGGGCCCTAGAGGCACCGGGGAGCTGTTTTTT; CDR3 protein: CASSLQGPRGTGELFF
CDR3 length: 15; D gene: TRBD2; V gene: TRBV15; J gene: TRBJ2-7; clone size: .; CDR3 DNA: TGTGCCACCAGCTCGCGGGAGGTCACTGAGTACGAGCAGTACTTC; CDR3 protein: CATSSREVTEYEQYF
CDR3 length: 15; D gene: TRBD1; V gene: TRBV9; J gene: TRBJ1-1; clone size: .; CDR3 DNA: TGTGCCAGCAGCAACAACAGGGGCATGAACACTGAAGCTTTCTTT; CDR3 protein: CASSNNRGMNTEAFF
CDR3 length: 14; D gene: TRBD1; V gene: TRBV13; J gene: TRBJ2-7; clone size: .; CDR3 DNA: TGTGCCACGAGGGGGACAGGGGGCTCCTACGAGCAGTACTTC; CDR3 protein: CATRGTGGSYEQYF
CDR3 length: 16; D gene: TRBD2; V gene: TRBV9; J gene: TRBJ2-5; clone size: few; CDR3 DNA: TGTGCCAGCAGCGGGACTAGCGGAGAGGGAGGAGAGACCCAGTACTTC; CDR3 protein: CASSGTSGEGGETQYF
CDR3 length: 15; D gene: .; V gene: TRBV6-5; J gene: TRBJ2-1; clone size: .; CDR3 DNA: TGTGCCAGCAGTGTCGCAGGGGGGAACTTGAAGGAGCAGTTCTTC; CDR3 protein: CASSVAGGNLKEQFF
CDR3 length: 11; D gene: .; V gene: TRBV5-1; J gene: TRBJ2-7; clone size: .; CDR3 DNA: TGCGCCAGCAGCCAGGATTACGAGCAGTACTTC; CDR3 protein: CASSQDYEQYF